These 6 T cell receptor beta chains were sequenced from one sample in a study of T cells in Graves' hyperthyroidism and ophthalmopathy. RNA transcripts served as the template for amplifying TCR beta CDR3 regions. First-round RT-PCR of the TCR CDR3 relied on the HTBI primer set. TCRdb used MiXCR to reprocess the multiplex PCR reads, holding one entry per CDR3 protein. The sample lists roughly 640,000 distinct CDR3 sequences, roughly 15% seen once, with roughly 3.3% in the top ten. The source material was blood. The receptors come from a woman between 35 and 50 years old with Graves' ophthalmopathy.

The rearrangement links TRBV20-1 to TRBJ2-5; D gene ambiguous. V was cut by 4 bases and J by 2 bases, with 8 bases left in between. Germline V lookup: CDR1 DFQATT, CDR2 SNEGSKA (reference sequence). The length of the CDR3 is 12 residues. The CDR3 region has the DNA TGCAGTGCTATAGTCAGTCAAGAGACCCAGTACTTC. This sequence encodes CSAIVSQETQYF.

V gene TRBV9 combines with J gene TRBJ1-1; possible D gene TRBD1, 5 bases. The CDR3 is made up of 12 amino acids. The V end was cut by 3 bases, the J end by 6 bases, with 9 bases between. Germline-derived CDR1 and CDR2 are SGDLS and YYNGEE. DNA for the CDR3: TGTGCCAGCAGCGGAGGAGGGGCTGAAGCTTTCTTT. It is translated as CASSGGGAEAFF.

This clonotype was counted at least ten times. The rearrangement joins TRBV28 to TRBJ2-2; a weak D match, TRBD1 (6 bases). V was pared by 4 bases and J by 5 bases, with 14 bases between. Germline CDR1 reads MDHEN; CDR2 reads SYDVKM. This CDR3 has 15 amino acids. CDR3 amino acids: CASSWQGRSTGELFF. The CDR3 DNA reads as TGTGCCAGCAGTTGGCAGGGGAGAAGTACCGGGGAGCTGTTTTTT.

The chain combines TRBV6-1 with TRBJ2-1; the match to TRBD2 covers 15 bases. V shed 8 bases and J 6 bases; nucleotides not matched to a gene: 5. The CDR3 has 15 amino acids. Germline CDR1 is MNHNS and CDR2 is SASEGT. CDR3 coding DNA: TGTGCCAGCCTCGGGACTAGCGGGGGGCTCAATGAGCAGTTCTTC. This codes for CASLGTSGGLNEQFF.

This clonotype was observed many times. The rearrangement uses TRBV28 and TRBJ2-4; no definite D call. The CDR3 sequence is 13 residues long. The germline gives CDR1 MDHEN, CDR2 SYDVKM. Trimming cost V 3 bases and J 7 bases, with 10 bases left between them. The CDR3 sequence is CASSFHTLNIQYF. In nucleotides, the CDR3 is TGTGCCAGCAGTTTCCACACCTTGAACATTCAGTACTTC.

At least ten counts were recorded for this clonotype. The chain couples TRBV18 to TRBJ2-7; the D gene is possibly TRBD1 (7 bases). CDR3 length equals 15 residues. Germline CDR1 KGHSH, CDR2 LQKENI. With 3 bases removed from V and 7 bases from J, the gap between germline ends came to 19 bases. The CDR3 reads CASSPAGQTTREQYF. DNA for the CDR3: TGTGCCAGCTCACCGGCGGGACAGACGACTAGGGAGCAGTACTTC.